The 8 T cell receptor beta chains below all came from one sample that was sequenced in a study of shared clonotypes between healthy human individuals (dated by TCRdb to the early 2020s). To prepare the library, the immunoSEQ multiplex PCR assay was applied. The source is immuneACCESS, and TCRdb retained only in-frame sequences with V and J called. Part of the clones is not carried over; for the studies checked, unresolved V genes explain less than half of this, and the remainder is unexplained. The sample table shows hundreds of thousands of clones, and 75% to 80% are seen once. The biggest ten clones account for more than 10% of the sample. The sample was PBMCs. Source of these receptors: a woman between 40 and 50 years old in good health. Some clones in this sample may be carry-over from other donors' samples.

The rearrangement uses TRBV23-1 and TRBJ2-7; the match to TRBD1 covers 9 bases. TRBV23-1 is placed among ORFs of uncertain function. V shed 2 bases and J 6 bases; nucleotides not matched to a gene: 11. There are 16 residues in the CDR3. The CDR3 loop reads CASSQPRGQGTFEQYF. CDR3 bases: TGCGCCAGCAGTCAACCCCGAGGACAGGGGACTTTCGAGCAGTACTTC.

This clone was seen only a few times. The genes are TRBV28 and TRBJ1-5, with D hard to call. Germline V gene lookup returns CDR1 MDHEN and CDR2 SYDVKM. The V end was cut by 1 base, the J end by 2 bases, with 12 bases between. This CDR3 has 16 amino acids. This CDR3 is CASSLSGNGRNQPQHF. For the CDR3, the DNA is TGTGCCAGCAGTTTATCGGGGAATGGGCGCAATCAGCCCCAGCATTTT.

The rearrangement uses TRBV7-9 and TRBJ2-1; 11 nucleotides match TRBD2. CDR1 and CDR2 (germline): SEHNR, FQNEAQ (reference sequence). The CDR3 consists of 16 residues. J lost 10 bases, V lost 2 bases, and 10 bases had no gene match. The chain's CDR3 is CASSLPLAGGNVEQFF. As DNA, the CDR3 is TGTGCCAGCAGCTTACCCCTAGCGGGGGGAAATGTGGAGCAGTTCTTC.

This clone was recorded many times. The sample carries other DNA sequences with the same CDR3. The chain uses TRBV9 and TRBJ1-2; D uncertain. The V end lost 0 bases, the J end lost 7 bases, and 10 bases lay between the germline ends. CDR3 length: 13 residues. Germline CDR1 SGDLS, CDR2 YYNGEE. CDR3 DNA: TGTGCCAGCAGCGTAGAAGGATGGGGTGGCTACACCTTC. As protein: CASSVEGWGGYTF.

CDR3 sequence: CACNGLAGDEQFF. The CDR3 region has the DNA TGTGCTTGCAATGGACTAGCGGGCGATGAGCAGTTCTTC. The V and J genes are TRBV30 and TRBJ2-1; 11 bases are a match to TRBD2. Germline V gene data show CDR1 as GTSNPN and CDR2 as SVGIG (reference sequence). The CDR3 is made up of 13 amino acids.

J is TRBJ2-3 and V is TRBV4-3; 16 nucleotides agree with TRBD2. V lost 6 bases, J lost 3 bases, and 9 bases stayed unmatched. Germline values: CDR1 LGHNA, CDR2 YSLEER. This CDR3 spans 18 amino acids. CDR3 DNA: TGCGCCAGCAGATCCGGGACTAGCGGGAGGGCCGGTACAGATACGCAGTATTTT. This sequence encodes CASRSGTSGRAGTDTQYF.

As for this clone: A far bigger clonotype differs at one base, so this is likely a read error. The chain carries TRBV27 and TRBJ1-1; D gene uncertain. The V gene's germline CDR1 is MNHEY and CDR2 SMNVEV (reference sequence). CDR3 length: 16 residues. This CDR3 is CASSSRGLRRNTEASF. The CDR3 DNA sequence: TGTGCCAGCAGCTCCCGAGGACTAAGGAGGAACACTGAAGCTTCCTTT.

V usage is TRBV6-4 and J usage is TRBJ2-2; D not certain. Trimming took off 0 bases at V and 6 bases at J, with 5 bases between the two ends. CDR1 and CDR2 from the germline V gene are MRHNA and SNTAGT. This CDR3 has 13 amino acids. The CDR3, as DNA: TGTGCCAGCAGTGACTCGGCTTCCGGGGAGCTGTTTTTT. It encodes CASSDSASGELFF.